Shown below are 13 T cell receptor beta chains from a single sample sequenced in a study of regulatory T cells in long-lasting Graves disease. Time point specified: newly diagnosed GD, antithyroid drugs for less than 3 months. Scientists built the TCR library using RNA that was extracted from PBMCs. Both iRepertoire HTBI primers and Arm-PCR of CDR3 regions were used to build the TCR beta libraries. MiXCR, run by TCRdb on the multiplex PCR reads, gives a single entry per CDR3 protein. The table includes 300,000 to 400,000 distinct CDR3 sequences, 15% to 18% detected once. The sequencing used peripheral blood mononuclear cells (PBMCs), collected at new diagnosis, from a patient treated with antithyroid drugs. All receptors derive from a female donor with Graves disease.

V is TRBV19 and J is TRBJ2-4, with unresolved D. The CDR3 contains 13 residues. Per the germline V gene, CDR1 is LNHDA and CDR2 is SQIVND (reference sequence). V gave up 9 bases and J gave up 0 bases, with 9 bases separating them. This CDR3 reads CASSLLAKNIQYF. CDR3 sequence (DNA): TGTGCCAGCTCTTTACTAGCCAAAAACATTCAGTACTTC.

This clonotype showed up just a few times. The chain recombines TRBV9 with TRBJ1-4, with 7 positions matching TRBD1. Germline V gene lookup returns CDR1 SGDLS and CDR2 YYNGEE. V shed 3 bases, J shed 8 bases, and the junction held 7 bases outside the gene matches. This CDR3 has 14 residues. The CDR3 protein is CASSATGSEEKLFF. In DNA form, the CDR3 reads TGTGCCAGCAGCGCGACAGGGTCGGAAGAAAAACTGTTTTTT.

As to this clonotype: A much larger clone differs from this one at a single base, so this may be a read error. The CDR3 spells CSVEDPHRVAGEAQYF. The CDR3 region has the DNA TGCAGCGTTGAAGATCCCCACAGGGTAGCTGGAGAGGCCCAGTACTTC. The chain joins TRBV29-1 to TRBJ2-5; D may be TRBD1 (6 bases). The CDR3 consists of 16 residues. The germline V gene encodes CDR1 SQVTM and CDR2 ANQGSEA.

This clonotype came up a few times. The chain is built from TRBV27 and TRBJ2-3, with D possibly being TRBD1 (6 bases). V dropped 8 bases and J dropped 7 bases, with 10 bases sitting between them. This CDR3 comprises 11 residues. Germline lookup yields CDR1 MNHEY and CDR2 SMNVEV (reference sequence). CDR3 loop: CASARGNTQYF. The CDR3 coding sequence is TGTGCCAGCGCCAGGGGTAATACGCAGTATTTT.

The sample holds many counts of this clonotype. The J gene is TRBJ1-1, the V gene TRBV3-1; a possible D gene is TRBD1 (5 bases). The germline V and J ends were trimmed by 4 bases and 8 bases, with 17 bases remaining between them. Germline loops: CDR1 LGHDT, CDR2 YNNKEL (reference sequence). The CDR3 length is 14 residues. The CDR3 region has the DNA TGTGCCAGCAGCCTCCTGGATGGGGCGGTGGAAGCTTTCTTT. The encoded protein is CASSLLDGAVEAFF.

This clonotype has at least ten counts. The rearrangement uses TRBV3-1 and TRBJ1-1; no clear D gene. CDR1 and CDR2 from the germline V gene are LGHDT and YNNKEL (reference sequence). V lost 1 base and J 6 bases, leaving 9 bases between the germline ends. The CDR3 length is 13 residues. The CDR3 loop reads CASSQVITAEAFF. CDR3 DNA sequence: TGTGCCAGCAGCCAAGTGATAACCGCTGAAGCTTTCTTT.

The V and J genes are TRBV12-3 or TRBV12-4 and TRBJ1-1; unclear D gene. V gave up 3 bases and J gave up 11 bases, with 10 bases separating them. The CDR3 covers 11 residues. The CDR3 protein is CASSLFHDAFF. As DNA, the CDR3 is TGTGCCAGCAGTTTGTTTCATGATGCTTTCTTT.

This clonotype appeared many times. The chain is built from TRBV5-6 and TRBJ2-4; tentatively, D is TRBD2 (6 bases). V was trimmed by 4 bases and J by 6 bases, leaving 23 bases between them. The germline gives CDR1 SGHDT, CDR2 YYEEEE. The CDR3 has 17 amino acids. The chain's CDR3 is CASSRWEDFGPLNIQYF. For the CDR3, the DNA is TGTGCCAGCAGCCGATGGGAGGACTTCGGGCCCCTAAACATTCAGTACTTC. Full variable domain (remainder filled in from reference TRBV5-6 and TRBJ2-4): DAGVTQSPTHLIKTRGQQVTLRCSPKSGHDTVSWYQQALGQGPQFIFQYYEEEERQRGNFPDRFSGHQFPNYSSELNVNALLLGDSALYLCASSRWEDFGPLNIQYFGAGTRLSVL.

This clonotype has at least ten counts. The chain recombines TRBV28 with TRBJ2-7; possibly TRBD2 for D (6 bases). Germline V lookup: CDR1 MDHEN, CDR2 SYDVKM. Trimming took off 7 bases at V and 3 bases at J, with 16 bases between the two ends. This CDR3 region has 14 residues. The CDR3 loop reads CASTKLGGFYEQYF. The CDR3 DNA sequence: TGTGCCAGCACCAAACTCGGGGGATTCTACGAGCAGTACTTC.

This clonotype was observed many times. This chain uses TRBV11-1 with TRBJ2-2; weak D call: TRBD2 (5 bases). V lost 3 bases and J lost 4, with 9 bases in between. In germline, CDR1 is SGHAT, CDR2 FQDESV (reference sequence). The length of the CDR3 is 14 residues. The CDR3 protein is CASSFGLGTGELFF. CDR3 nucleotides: TGTGCCAGCAGCTTCGGACTGGGCACCGGGGAGCTGTTTTTT.

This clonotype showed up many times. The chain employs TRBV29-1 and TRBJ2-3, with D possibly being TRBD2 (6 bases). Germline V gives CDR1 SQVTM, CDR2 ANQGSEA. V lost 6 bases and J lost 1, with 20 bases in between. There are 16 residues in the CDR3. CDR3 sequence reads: CSVYSSLATRTDTQYF. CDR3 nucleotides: TGCAGCGTGTACTCCTCCCTAGCGACCCGCACAGATACGCAGTATTTT.

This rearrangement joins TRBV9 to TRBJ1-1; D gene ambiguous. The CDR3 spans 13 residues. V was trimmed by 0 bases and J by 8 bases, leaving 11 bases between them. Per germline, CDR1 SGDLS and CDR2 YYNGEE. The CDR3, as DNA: TGTGCCAGCAGCGTAGCATGGGGTGGAGAAGCTTTCTTT. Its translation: CASSVAWGGEAFF.

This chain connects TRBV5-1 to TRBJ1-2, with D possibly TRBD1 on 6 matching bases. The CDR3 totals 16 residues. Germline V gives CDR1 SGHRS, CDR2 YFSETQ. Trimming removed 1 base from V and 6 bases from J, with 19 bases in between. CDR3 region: CASSLRGLGGRDGYTF. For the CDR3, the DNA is TGCGCCAGCAGCTTGAGAGGGTTGGGGGGCAGGGATGGCTACACCTTC.